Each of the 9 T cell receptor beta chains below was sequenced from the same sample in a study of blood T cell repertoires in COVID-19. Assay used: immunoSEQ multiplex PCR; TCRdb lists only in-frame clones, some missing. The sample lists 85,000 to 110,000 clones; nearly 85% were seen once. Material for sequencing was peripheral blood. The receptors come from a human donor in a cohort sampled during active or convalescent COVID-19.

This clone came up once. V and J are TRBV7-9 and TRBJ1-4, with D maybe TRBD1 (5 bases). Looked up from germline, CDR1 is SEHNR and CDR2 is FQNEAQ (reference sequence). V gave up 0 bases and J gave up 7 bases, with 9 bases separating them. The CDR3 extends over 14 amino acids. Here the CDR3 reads CASSLAQGLEKLFF. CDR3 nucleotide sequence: TGTGCCAGCAGCTTAGCTCAGGGTCTTGAAAAACTGTTTTTT.

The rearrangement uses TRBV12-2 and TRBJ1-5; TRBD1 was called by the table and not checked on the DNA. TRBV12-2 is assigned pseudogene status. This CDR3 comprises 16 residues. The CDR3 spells CASRSDRGWGNQPQHF. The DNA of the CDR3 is TGTGCAAGTCGCTCCGACAGGGGTTGGGGCAATCAGCCCCAGCATTTT.

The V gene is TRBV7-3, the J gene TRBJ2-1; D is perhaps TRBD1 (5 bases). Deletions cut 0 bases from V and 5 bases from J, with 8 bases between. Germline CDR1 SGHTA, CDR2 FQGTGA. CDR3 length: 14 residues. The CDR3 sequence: CASSLTGLHNEQFF. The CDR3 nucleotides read TGTGCCAGCAGCTTAACGGGGCTTCACAATGAGCAGTTCTTC.

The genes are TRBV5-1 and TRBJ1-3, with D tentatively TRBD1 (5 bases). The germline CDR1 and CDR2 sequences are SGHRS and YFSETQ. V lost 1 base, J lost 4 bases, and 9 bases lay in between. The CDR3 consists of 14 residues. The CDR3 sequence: CASSLIGVGNTIYF. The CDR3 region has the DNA TGCGCCAGCAGCTTGATAGGGGTCGGAAACACCATATATTTT.

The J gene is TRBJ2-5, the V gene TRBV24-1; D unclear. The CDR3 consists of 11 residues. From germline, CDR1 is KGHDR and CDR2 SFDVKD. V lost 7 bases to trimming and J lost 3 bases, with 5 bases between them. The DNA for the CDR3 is TGTGCCACCAGCTCAGAAGAGACCCAGTACTTC. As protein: CATSSEETQYF.

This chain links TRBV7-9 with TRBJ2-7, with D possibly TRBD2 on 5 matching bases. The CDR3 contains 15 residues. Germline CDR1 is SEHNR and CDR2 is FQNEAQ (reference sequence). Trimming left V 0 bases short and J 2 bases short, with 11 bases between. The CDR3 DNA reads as TGTGCCAGCAGCTTAGCAACTAGGGCCCCCTACGAGCAGTACTTC. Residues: CASSLATRAPYEQYF.

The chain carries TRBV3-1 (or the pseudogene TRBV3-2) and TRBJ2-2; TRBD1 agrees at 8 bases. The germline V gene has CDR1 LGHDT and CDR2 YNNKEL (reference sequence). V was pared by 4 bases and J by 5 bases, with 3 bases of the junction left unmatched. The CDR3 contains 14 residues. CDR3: CASSPRDRTGELFF. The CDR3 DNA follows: TGTGCCAGCAGCCCCCGGGACAGGACCGGGGAGCTGTTTTTT.

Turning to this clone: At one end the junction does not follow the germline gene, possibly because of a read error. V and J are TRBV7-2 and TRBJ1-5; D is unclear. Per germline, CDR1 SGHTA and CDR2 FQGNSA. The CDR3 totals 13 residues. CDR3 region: CASNLEAVQPQHF. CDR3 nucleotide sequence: TGTGCCAGCAACTTAGAGGCGGTTCAGCCCCAGCATTTT.

CDR3 in amino acids: CASSLAGGASYNEQFF. DNA for the CDR3: TGCGCCAGCAGCTTGGCAGGGGGCGCGTCCTACAATGAGCAGTTCTTC. V usage is TRBV5-1 and J usage is TRBJ2-1; 8 bases map to TRBD1. Per the germline V gene, CDR1 is SGHRS and CDR2 is YFSETQ. After removal of 0 bases from V and 1 base from J, the junction contained 3 bases not matched to a gene. There are 16 residues in the CDR3.